This record covers a single TCR beta chain. The CDR3 contains 13 residues. Germline assignment: CDR1 MNHEY and CDR2 SVGAGI. V was trimmed by 3 bases and J by 5 bases, leaving 11 bases between them. This sample stems from a study of blood T cell repertoires in COVID-19. Across the whole study: Acute-phase and convalescent COVID-19 samples originated in the United States, Italy and Spain. PBMCs, B-cell-depleted T cells, or T cells provided the cDNA or gDNA that made up the material.

How the authors handled the data: How many nucleated cells were present was estimated from reference gene primer amplification. Produced via immunoSEQ multiplex PCR; TCRdb's table is partial and in-frame only. V and J calls and clone size come straight from that table; D and trimming were deduced from the DNA. The data hold around 250,000 clones, with 65% to 90% observed a single time. The chain combines TRBV6-5 with TRBJ2-7; D remains unclear. The TCR comes from a man aged 45-65 years with active or convalescent COVID-19. Sequencing was carried out using peripheral blood. CDR3 bases: TGTGCCAGCAGTTATTCAGATCTCGACGAGCAGTACTTC. This gives the protein CASSYSDLDEQYF.